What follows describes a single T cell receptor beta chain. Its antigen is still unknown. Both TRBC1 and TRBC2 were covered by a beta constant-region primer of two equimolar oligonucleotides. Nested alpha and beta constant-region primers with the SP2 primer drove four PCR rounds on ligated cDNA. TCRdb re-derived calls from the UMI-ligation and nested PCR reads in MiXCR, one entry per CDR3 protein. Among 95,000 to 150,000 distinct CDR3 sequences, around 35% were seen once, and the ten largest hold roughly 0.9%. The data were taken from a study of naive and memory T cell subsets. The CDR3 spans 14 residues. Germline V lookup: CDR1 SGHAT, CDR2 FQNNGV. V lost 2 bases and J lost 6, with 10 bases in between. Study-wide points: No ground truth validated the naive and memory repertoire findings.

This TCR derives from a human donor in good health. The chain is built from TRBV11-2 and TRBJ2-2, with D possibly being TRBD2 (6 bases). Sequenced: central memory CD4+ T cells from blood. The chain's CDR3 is CASSLKGGAGELFF. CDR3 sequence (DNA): TGTGCCAGCAGCTTAAAAGGCGGGGCCGGGGAGCTGTTTTTT.